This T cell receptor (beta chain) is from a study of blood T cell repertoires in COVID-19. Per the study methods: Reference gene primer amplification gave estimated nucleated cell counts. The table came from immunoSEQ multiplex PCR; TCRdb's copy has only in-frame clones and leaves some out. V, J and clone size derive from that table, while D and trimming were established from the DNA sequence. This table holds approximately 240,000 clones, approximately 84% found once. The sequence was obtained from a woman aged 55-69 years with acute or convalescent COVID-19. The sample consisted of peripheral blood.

The CDR3 is CASSLARQQETQYF. CDR3 nucleotide sequence: TGCGCCAGCAGCTTGGCCAGGCAGCAAGAGACCCAGTACTTC. The rearrangement uses TRBV5-1 and TRBJ2-5, with D unclear. This CDR3 contains 14 residues. The V gene lost 0 bases and the J gene lost 2 bases, with 8 bases spanning the gap. Germline CDR1 and CDR2: SGHRS and YFSETQ.